The 13 T cell receptor beta chains reported below all come from one sample, sequenced in a study of shared clonotypes between healthy human individuals. TCRdb's table, derived via immunoSEQ multiplex PCR, lists solely in-frame clones and lacks some. The sample gives some 500,000 clones, approximately 95% of which show up once; under 0.065% is in the top ten. The source material was naive CD4+ T cells sorted from blood. Subset of the sample: CD45RA+ positively selected. These receptors all stem from a woman younger than 45 in good health.

The CDR3: CASSYTSASTDTQYF. CDR3 nucleotide sequence: TGTGCCAGCAGTTACACTAGCGCAAGCACAGATACGCAGTATTTT. The chain has TRBV6-5 and TRBJ2-3; 7 positions agree with TRBD2. The CDR3 spans 15 residues. Germline CDR1 and CDR2: MNHEY and SVGAGI. J gave up 0 bases and V 2 bases, and 2 bases lay outside the gene matches.

V is TRBV28 and J is TRBJ1-1; D is perhaps TRBD1 (5 bases). V shed 6 bases and J shed 4 bases, with 12 bases lying between them. The V gene's germline CDR1 is MDHEN and CDR2 SYDVKM. There are 13 residues in the CDR3. The CDR3 loop is CASSRGQFTEAFF. CDR3 DNA: TGTGCCAGCAGCCGAGGACAATTCACTGAAGCTTTCTTT. Filled out from reference TRBV28 and TRBJ1-1, the complete variable domain reads DVKVTQSSRYLVKRTGEKVFLECVQDMDHENMFWYRQDPGLGLRLIYFSYDVKMKEKGDIPEGYSVSREKKERFSLILESASTNQTSMYLCASSRGQFTEAFFGQGTRLTVV.

The chain links TRBV27 to TRBJ2-1, with 12 bases aligning to TRBD2. The V gene end was trimmed by 5 bases and the J gene end by 0 bases; junction bases not matched to a gene: 5. Looked up from germline, CDR1 is MNHEY and CDR2 is SMNVEV (reference sequence). This CDR3 contains 17 residues. CDR3 sequence (DNA): TGTGCCAGCAGTCTACGACTAGCGGGAGCCTCCTACAATGAGCAGTTCTTC. Translating gives CASSLRLAGASYNEQFF.

The genes are TRBV28 and TRBJ2-6; no clear D. V shed 2 bases and J shed 2 bases, with 4 bases lying between them. The CDR3 totals 14 residues. CDR1 MDHEN and CDR2 SYDVKM come from the germline V gene. The CDR3 region is CASSLQTGANVLTF. In nucleotides, the CDR3 is TGTGCCAGCAGTTTACAGACTGGGGCCAACGTCCTGACTTTC.

CDR3 loop: CASNPAGTNPYNEQFF. CDR3 nucleotides: TGCGCCAGCAACCCTGCGGGGACTAATCCCTACAATGAGCAGTTCTTC. The genes are TRBV5-1 and TRBJ2-1; 7 bases agree with TRBD2. V was clipped by 6 bases and J by 2 bases; unmatched bases: 11. CDR1 and CDR2 from the germline V gene are SGHRS and YFSETQ. This CDR3 spans 16 amino acids.

J is TRBJ2-3 and V is TRBV28; 16 bases are a match to TRBD2. Trimming removed 8 bases from V and 4 bases from J; junction bases left unmatched: 0. CDR1 MDHEN and CDR2 SYDVKM come from the germline V gene. This CDR3 has 14 amino acids. CDR3 sequence (DNA): TGTGCCAGCGGGACTAGCGGGGGGGCAGATACGCAGTATTTT. It encodes CASGTSGGADTQYF.

The chain couples TRBV6-6 to TRBJ2-2; D uncertain. The germline gives CDR1 MNHNY, CDR2 SVGAGI (reference sequence). V was shortened by 3 bases and J by 0 bases, with 5 bases between the two germline ends. The CDR3 has 14 residues. CDR3 loop: CASSYPPNTGELFF. The CDR3 nucleotides are TGTGCCAGCAGTTATCCCCCGAACACCGGGGAGCTGTTTTTT.

This sequence joins TRBV6-5 and TRBJ1-2, with D uncertain. The germline V and J ends were trimmed by 0 bases and 4 bases, with 15 bases remaining between them. There are 16 residues in the CDR3. Per the germline V gene, CDR1 is MNHEY and CDR2 is SVGAGI. CDR3 nucleotide sequence: TGTGCCAGCAGTTACTCGAAGGTTGCAGGACCCTATGGCTACACCTTC. It codes for CASSYSKVAGPYGYTF.

V gene TRBV4-1 combines with J gene TRBJ2-7; 11 bases align to TRBD1. Germline V gives CDR1 MGHRA, CDR2 YSYEKL. The J segment lost 3 bases and the V segment lost 1 base, leaving 2 bases of the junction unmatched. This CDR3 contains 15 residues. The CDR3 reads CASSQAGTGGYEQYF. CDR3 in DNA: TGCGCCAGCAGCCAAGCCGGGACAGGGGGCTACGAGCAGTACTTC.

The rearrangement links TRBV6-4 to TRBJ1-2, with D perhaps TRBD1 (6 bases). The CDR3 loop spans 15 amino acids. CDR1 is MRHNA, CDR2 SNTAGT, per germline. The V gene lost 5 bases and the J gene lost 4 bases, with 17 bases spanning the gap. CDR3: CASSQKTGRAYGYTF. CDR3 bases: TGTGCCAGCAGTCAGAAAACAGGGAGGGCCTATGGCTACACCTTC.

This chain uses TRBV25-1 with TRBJ2-7; D uncertain. Trimming cost V 5 bases and J 0 bases, with 11 bases left between them. The germline CDR1 and CDR2 sequences are MGHDK and SYGVNS. The CDR3 has 14 amino acids. The CDR3 DNA reads TGTGCCAGCAGTCCCTCGACATACTCCTACGAGCAGTACTTC. It codes for CASSPSTYSYEQYF.

The chain links TRBV4-1 to TRBJ1-1, with TRBD1 identical over 7 bases. The V segment lost 4 bases and the J segment 1 base; nucleotides outside the gene matches: 3. CDR3 length: 14 residues. Germline V lookup: CDR1 MGHRA, CDR2 YSYEKL. The DNA of the CDR3 is TGCGCCAGCAGCCCGACAGGGTGGAACACTGAAGCTTTCTTT. This codes for CASSPTGWNTEAFF.

Note on this clone: Other nucleotide sequences from this sample produce the same CDR3. This chain joins TRBV6-5 and TRBJ2-7; D ambiguous. The CDR3 is made up of 11 amino acids. CDR1 and CDR2 (germline): MNHEY, SVGAGI. V lost 6 bases and J 4 bases, leaving 7 bases between the germline ends. The CDR3 nucleotides are TGTGCCAGCAGCAGCAGATACGAGCAGTACTTC. It encodes CASSSRYEQYF.